The clone carrying this T cell receptor beta chain was seen only a few times. Germline trimming cut 0 bases from V and 3 bases from J; bases unmatched to any gene: 5. The CDR3 totals 15 residues. From germline, CDR1 is DFQATT and CDR2 SNEGSKA (reference sequence). Healthy Caucasians, and only they, were the donors. cDNA molecules carried unique molecular identifiers, and template switching added a universal primer site. MiXCR was run by TCRdb on the 5' RACE reads, yielding one entry per CDR3 protein. The sample lists 150,000 or so distinct CDR3 sequences; around 3.5% were seen once. The record originates from a study of identical twins.

This clonotype was obtained from a young man in good health. Sequencing was done on a sample of memory T cells sorted from blood. V and J are TRBV20-1 and TRBJ2-1, with TRBD2 matching over 7 bases. The CDR3 coding sequence is TGCAGTGCTAGAGATCATGGACTAGGCTACAATGAGCAGTTCTTC. Amino acids: CSARDHGLGYNEQFF.